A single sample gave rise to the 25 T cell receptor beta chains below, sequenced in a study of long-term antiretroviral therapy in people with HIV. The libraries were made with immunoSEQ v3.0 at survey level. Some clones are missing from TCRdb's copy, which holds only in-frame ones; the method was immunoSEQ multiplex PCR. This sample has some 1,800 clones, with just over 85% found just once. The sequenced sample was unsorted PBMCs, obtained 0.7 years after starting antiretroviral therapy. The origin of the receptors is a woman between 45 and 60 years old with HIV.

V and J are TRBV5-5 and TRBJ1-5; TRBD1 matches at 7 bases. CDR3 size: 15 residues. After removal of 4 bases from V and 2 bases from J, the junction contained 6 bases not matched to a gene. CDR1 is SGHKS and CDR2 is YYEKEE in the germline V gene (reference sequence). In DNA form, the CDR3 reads TGTGCCAGCAGCACCCTAGGGACAGGCAATCAGCCCCAGCATTTT. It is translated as CASSTLGTGNQPQHF.

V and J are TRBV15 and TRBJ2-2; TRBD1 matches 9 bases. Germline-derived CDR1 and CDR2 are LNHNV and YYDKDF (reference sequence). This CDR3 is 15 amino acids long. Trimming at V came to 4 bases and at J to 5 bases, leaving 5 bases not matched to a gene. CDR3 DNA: TGTGCCACCAGCACCGGACAGGGGCATACCGGGGAGCTGTTTTTT. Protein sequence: CATSTGQGHTGELFF.

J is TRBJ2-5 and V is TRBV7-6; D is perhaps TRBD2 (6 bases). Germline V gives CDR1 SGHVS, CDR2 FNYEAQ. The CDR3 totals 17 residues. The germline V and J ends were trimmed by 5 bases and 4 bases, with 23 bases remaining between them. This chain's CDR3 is CASSSPVGGGFGETQYF. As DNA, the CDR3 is TGTGCCAGCAGCAGCCCAGTGGGGGGTGGGTTTGGAGAGACCCAGTACTTC.

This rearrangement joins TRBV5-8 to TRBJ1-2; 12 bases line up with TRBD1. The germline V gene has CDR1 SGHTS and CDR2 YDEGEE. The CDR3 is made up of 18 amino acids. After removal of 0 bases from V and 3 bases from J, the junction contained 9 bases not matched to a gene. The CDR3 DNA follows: TGTGCCAGCAGCTTGGGGACGGGACAGGGGGCAGCAGACTATGGCTACACCTTC. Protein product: CASSLGTGQGAADYGYTF. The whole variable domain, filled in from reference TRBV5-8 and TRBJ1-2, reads EAGVTQSPTHLIKTRGQQATLRCSPISGHTSVYWYQQALGLGLQFLLWYDEGEERNRGNFPPRFSGRQFPNYSSELNVNALELEDSALYLCASSLGTGQGAADYGYTFGSGTRLTVV.

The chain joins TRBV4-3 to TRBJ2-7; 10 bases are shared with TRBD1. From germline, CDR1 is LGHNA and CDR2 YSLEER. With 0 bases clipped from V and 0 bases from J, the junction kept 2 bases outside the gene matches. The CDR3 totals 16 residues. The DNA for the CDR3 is TGCGCCAGCAGCCAAGATCGGGACAGGGGCTCCTACGAGCAGTACTTC. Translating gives CASSQDRDRGSYEQYF.

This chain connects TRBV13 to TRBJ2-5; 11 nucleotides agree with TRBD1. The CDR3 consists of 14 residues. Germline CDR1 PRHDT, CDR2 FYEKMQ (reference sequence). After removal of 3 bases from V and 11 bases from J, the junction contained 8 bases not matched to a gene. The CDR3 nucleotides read TGTGCCAGCAGCTTCGGACAGGGGGCGAGAGAGCAGTACTTC. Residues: CASSFGQGAREQYF.

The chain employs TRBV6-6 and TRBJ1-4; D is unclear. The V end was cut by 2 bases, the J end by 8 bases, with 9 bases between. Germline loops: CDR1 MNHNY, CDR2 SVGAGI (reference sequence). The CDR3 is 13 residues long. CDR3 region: CASSYVPGEKLFF. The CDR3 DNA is TGTGCCAGCAGTTACGTCCCGGGCGAAAAACTGTTTTTT.

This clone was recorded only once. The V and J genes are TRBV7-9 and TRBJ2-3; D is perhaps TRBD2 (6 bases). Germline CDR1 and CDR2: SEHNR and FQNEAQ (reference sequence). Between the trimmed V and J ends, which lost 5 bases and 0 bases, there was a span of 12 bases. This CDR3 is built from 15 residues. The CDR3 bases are TGTGCCAGCAGCCCCGGTGGGGGGAGCACAGATACGCAGTATTTT. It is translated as CASSPGGGSTDTQYF. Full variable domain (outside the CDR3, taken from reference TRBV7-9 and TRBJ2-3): DTGVSQNPRHKITKRGQNVTFRCDPISEHNRLYWYRQTLGQGPEFLTYFQNEAQLEKSRLLSDRFSAERPKGSFSTLEIQRTEQGDSAMYLCASSPGGGSTDTQYFGPGTRLTVL.

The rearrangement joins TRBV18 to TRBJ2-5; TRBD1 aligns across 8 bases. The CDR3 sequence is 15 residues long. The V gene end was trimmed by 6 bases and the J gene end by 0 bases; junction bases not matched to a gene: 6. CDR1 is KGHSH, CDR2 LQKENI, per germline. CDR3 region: CASSPGQGYQETQYF. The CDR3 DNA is TGTGCCAGCTCGCCCGGACAGGGCTACCAAGAGACCCAGTACTTC.

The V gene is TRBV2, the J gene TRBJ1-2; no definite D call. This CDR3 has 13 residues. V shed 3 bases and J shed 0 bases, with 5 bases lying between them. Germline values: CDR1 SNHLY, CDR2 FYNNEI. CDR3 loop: CASSDTSNYGYTF. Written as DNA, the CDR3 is TGTGCCAGCAGTGACACCTCTAACTATGGCTACACCTTC.

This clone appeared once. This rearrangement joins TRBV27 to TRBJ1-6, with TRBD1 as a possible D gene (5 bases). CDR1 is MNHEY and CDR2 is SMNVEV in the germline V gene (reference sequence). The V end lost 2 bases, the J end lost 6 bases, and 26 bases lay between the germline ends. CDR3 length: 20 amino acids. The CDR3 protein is CASSLGVQIGGGAGNSPLHF. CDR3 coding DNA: TGTGCCAGCAGTTTAGGAGTACAGATTGGGGGAGGGGCTGGTAATTCACCCCTCCACTTT.

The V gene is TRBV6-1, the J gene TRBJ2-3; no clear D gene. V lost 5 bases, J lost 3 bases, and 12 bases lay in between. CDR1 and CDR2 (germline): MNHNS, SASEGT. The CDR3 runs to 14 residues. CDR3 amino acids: CASSRLQETDTQYF. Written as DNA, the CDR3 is TGTGCCAGCAGTCGTCTCCAGGAGACAGATACGCAGTATTTT.

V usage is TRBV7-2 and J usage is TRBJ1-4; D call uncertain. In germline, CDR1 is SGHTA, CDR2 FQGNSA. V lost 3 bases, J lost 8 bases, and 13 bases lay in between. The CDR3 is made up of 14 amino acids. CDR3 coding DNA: TGTGCCAGCAGCTTGGCTGGAGACCTAGAAAAACTGTTTTTT. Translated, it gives CASSLAGDLEKLFF.

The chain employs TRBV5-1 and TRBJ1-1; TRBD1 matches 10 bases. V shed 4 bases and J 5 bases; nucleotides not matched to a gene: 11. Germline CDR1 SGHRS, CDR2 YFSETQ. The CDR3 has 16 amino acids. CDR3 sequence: CASSEGQGVIGTEAFF. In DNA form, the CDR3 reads TGCGCCAGCAGCGAAGGACAGGGGGTGATCGGGACTGAAGCTTTCTTT.

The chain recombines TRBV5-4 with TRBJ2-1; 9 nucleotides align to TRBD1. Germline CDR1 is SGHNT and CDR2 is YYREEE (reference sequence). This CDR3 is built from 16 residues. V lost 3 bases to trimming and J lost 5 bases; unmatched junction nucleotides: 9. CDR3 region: CASSYRGQGINNEQFF. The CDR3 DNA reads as TGTGCCAGCAGCTACCGAGGACAGGGGATTAACAATGAGCAGTTCTTC.

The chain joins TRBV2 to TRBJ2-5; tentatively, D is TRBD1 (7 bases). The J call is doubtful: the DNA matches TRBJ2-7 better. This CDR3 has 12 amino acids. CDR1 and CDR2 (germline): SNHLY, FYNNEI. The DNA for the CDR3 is TGTGCCAGCAAAGCAGGGGGGAACGAGCAGTACTTC. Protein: CASKAGGNEQYF.

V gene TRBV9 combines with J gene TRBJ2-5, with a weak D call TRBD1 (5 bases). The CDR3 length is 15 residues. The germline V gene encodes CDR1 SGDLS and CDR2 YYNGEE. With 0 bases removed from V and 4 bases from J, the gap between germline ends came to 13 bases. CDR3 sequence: CASSVADSLIETQYF. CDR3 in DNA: TGTGCCAGCAGCGTAGCCGACAGCCTAATAGAGACCCAGTACTTC.

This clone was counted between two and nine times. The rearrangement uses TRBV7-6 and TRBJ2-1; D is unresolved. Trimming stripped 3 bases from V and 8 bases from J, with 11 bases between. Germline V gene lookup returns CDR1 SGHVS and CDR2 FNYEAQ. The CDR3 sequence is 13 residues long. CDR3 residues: CASSLWARDEQFF. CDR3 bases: TGTGCCAGCAGCTTGTGGGCTCGGGATGAGCAGTTCTTC.

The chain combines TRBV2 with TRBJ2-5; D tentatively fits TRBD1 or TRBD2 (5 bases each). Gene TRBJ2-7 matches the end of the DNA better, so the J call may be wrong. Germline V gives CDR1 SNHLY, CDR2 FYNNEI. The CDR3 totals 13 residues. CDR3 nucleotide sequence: TGTGCCAGCAGTGGGGACGGAGCCTACGAGCAGTACTTC. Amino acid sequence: CASSGDGAYEQYF.

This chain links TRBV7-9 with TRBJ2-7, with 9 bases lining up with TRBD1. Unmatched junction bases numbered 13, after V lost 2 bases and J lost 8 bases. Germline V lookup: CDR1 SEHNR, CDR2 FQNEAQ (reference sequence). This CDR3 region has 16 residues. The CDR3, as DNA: TGTGCCAGCAGCTTAACTGGTGGGACAGGGTCTTCTCAGCAGTACTTC. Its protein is CASSLTGGTGSSQQYF.

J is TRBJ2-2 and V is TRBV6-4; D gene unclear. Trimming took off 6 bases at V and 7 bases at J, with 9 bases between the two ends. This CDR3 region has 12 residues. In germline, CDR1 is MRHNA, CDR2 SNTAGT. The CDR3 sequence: CASRNSNGELFF. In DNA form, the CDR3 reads TGTGCCAGCAGGAACAGCAACGGGGAGCTGTTTTTT.

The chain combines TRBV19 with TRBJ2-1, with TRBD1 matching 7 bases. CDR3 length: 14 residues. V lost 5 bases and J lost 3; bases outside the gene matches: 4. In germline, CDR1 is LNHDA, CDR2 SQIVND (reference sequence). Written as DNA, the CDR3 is TGTGCCAGTAGTTACCGGGACAGCTACAATGAGCAGTTCTTC. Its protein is CASSYRDSYNEQFF.

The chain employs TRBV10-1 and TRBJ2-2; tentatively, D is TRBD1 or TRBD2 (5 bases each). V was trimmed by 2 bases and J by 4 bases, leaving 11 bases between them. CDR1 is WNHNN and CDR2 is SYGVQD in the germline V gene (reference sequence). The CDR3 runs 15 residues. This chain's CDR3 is CASSEARGPTGELFF. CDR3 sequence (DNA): TGCGCCAGCAGTGAGGCCCGGGGCCCCACCGGGGAGCTGTTTTTT.

The CDR3 nucleotides are TGTGCCATCAGTGAACCGGGACTTCCGAACACTGAAGCTTTCTTT. As protein: CAISEPGLPNTEAFF. The chain recombines TRBV10-3 with TRBJ1-1; D perhaps matches TRBD1 (5 bases). From germline, CDR1 is ENHRY and CDR2 SYGVKD. This CDR3 has 15 amino acids. The germline V and J ends were trimmed by 3 bases and 1 base, with 12 bases remaining between them.

CDR3 residues: CASSFRRGETQYF. CDR3 coding DNA: TGTGCCAGCAGTTTCCGCAGGGGCGAGACCCAGTACTTC. The chain is built from TRBV27 and TRBJ2-5; D might be TRBD1 (6 bases). Germline V gives CDR1 MNHEY, CDR2 SMNVEV (reference sequence). This CDR3 contains 13 residues. The germline V and J ends were trimmed by 3 bases and 5 bases, with 10 bases remaining between them.